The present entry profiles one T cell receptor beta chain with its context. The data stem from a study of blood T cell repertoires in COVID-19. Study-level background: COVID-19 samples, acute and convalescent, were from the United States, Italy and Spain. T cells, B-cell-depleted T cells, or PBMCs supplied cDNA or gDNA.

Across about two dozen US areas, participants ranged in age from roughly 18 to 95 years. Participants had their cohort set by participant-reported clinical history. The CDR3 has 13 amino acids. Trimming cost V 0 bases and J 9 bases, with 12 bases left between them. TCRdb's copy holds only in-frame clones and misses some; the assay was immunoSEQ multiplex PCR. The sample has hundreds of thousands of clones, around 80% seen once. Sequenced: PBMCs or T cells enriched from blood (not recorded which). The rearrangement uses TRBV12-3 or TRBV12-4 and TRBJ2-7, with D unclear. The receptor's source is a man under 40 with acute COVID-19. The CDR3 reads CASSLAGVFGQYF. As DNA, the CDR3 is TGTGCCAGCAGTTTAGCCGGAGTCTTTGGGCAGTACTTC.